This passage covers 29 T cell receptor beta chains from one sample sequenced in a study of T-cell reconstitution after alpha-beta-depleted transplantation in children. Unique molecular identifiers were incorporated into the prepared TCRbeta library. TCRdb re-called the PCR reads with MiXCR, one entry per CDR3 protein. The data contain about 440,000 distinct CDR3 sequences, roughly 43% of them singletons. The sequencing used PBMCs, collected before TCRalphabeta/CD19-depleted stem cell transplant. The receptor source for this set is a girl aged 2 to 9 with aplastic anemia, due to receive a stem cell transplant.

In its sample, this clonotype was seen a few times. This chain connects TRBV29-1 to TRBJ2-7, with 9 bases matching TRBD1. Germline V lookup: CDR1 SQVTM, CDR2 ANQGSEA. This CDR3 contains 14 residues. Losses at the gene ends were 6 bases for V and 5 bases for J; bases not matched to a gene: 11. CDR3 sequence (DNA): TGCAGCGTGCAGGCCGGGACAGGGCCTCACGAGCAGTACTTC. Translated, it gives CSVQAGTGPHEQYF.

This sequence joins TRBV27 and TRBJ2-3; D is uncertain. CDR3 size: 14 residues. Trimming shortened V by 3 bases and J by 6 bases, and 13 bases separated the two germline ends. Germline CDR1 and CDR2: MNHEY and SMNVEV (reference sequence). CDR3 loop: CASSLPDARDTQYF. CDR3 DNA: TGTGCCAGCAGTTTGCCCGACGCGCGGGATACGCAGTATTTT.

The rearrangement joins TRBV11-2 to TRBJ2-3; 11 bases match TRBD2. This CDR3 comprises 16 residues. Germline V lookup: CDR1 SGHAT, CDR2 FQNNGV. J lost 2 bases, V lost 5 bases, and 6 bases had no gene match. The chain's CDR3 is CASSAYSGRATDTQYF. CDR3 DNA: TGTGCCAGCAGCGCCTATAGCGGGAGGGCCACAGATACGCAGTATTTT.

This clonotype was seen at least ten times. The chain has TRBV29-1 and TRBJ2-1; the D gene could be TRBD1 or TRBD2 (5 bases each). The V and J ends lost 7 bases and 0 bases respectively, with 19 bases between them. The germline gives CDR1 SQVTM, CDR2 ANQGSEA. CDR3 size: 16 residues. The CDR3 region is CSAPRDPFRSYNEQFF. The CDR3 coding sequence is TGCAGCGCACCCCGGGACCCTTTTCGCTCCTACAATGAGCAGTTCTTC.

This clonotype was seen only once. V gene TRBV5-1 combines with J gene TRBJ2-1; 15 bases map to TRBD2. Germline CDR1 reads SGHRS; CDR2 reads YFSETQ. The CDR3 contains 16 residues. Trimming removed 3 bases from V and 8 bases from J; junction bases left unmatched: 6. The CDR3 loop reads CASSWGLAGGGDEQFF. CDR3 bases: TGCGCCAGCAGCTGGGGACTAGCGGGAGGAGGCGATGAGCAGTTCTTC.

The rearrangement joins TRBV20-1 to TRBJ2-3, with TRBD1 as a possible D gene (5 bases). From germline, CDR1 is DFQATT and CDR2 SNEGSKA (reference sequence). Trimming took off 6 bases at V and 2 bases at J, with 6 bases between the two ends. The CDR3 covers 11 residues. The CDR3 DNA reads as TGCAGTGCCAGGGACACAGATACGCAGTATTTT. Protein: CSARDTDTQYF.

This chain joins TRBV5-1 and TRBJ2-3, with D possibly being TRBD2 (6 bases). Germline loops: CDR1 SGHRS, CDR2 YFSETQ. The CDR3 is 17 amino acids. The germline V and J ends were trimmed by 4 bases and 0 bases, with 18 bases remaining between them. The CDR3 region is CASSPGGGQTSTDTQYF. The DNA of the CDR3 is TGCGCCAGCAGCCCCGGGGGTGGTCAGACTAGCACAGATACGCAGTATTTT.

This clonotype turned up a few times. The chain has TRBV29-1 and TRBJ1-5; D uncertain. Trimming took 7 bases from V and 3 from J, leaving 10 bases between them. The CDR3 spans 12 residues. Germline V gene data show CDR1 as SQVTM and CDR2 as ANQGSEA. CDR3 nucleotides: TGCAGCGCTCGCGGTCCCAATCAGCCCCAGCATTTT. This sequence encodes CSARGPNQPQHF. Full variable domain (outside the CDR3, taken from reference TRBV29-1 and TRBJ1-5): SAVISQKPSRDICQRGTSLTIQCQVDSQVTMMFWYRQQPGQSLTLIATANQGSEATYESGFVIDKFPISRPNLTFSTLTVSNMSPEDSSIYLCSARGPNQPQHFGDGTRLSIL.

This clonotype was seen a few times. The chain employs TRBV12-3 or TRBV12-4 and TRBJ1-3; D perhaps matches TRBD1 (5 bases). CDR3 size: 13 residues. V dropped 6 bases and J dropped 4 bases, with 10 bases sitting between them. The CDR3 DNA is TGTGCCAGCAGCATTGGGGGGGGAAACACCATATATTTT. It specifies CASSIGGGNTIYF.

V is TRBV30 and J is TRBJ2-7, with unresolved D. V was clipped by 5 bases and J by 9 bases, with 11 bases between them. Germline CDR1 reads GTSNPN; CDR2 reads SVGIG (reference sequence). The length of the CDR3 is 10 residues. In DNA, the CDR3 is TGTGCCTGGGGCCCCCTAGGGCAGTACTTC. This translates into CAWGPLGQYF.

This clonotype was detected many times. The rearrangement joins TRBV7-2 to TRBJ2-1; TRBD2 matches at 9 bases. V was clipped by 6 bases and J by 5 bases; unmatched bases: 5. The germline CDR1 and CDR2 sequences are SGHTA and FQGNSA. There are 14 residues in the CDR3. In nucleotides, the CDR3 is TGTGCCAGCAGGACGGCTAGCGGGGACAATGAGCAGTTCTTC. Translating it yields CASRTASGDNEQFF.

The rearrangement joins TRBV15 to TRBJ2-3; 15 bases match TRBD2. J was trimmed by 0 bases and V by 3 bases; bases with no gene match: 7. This CDR3 has 19 residues. Germline V gives CDR1 LNHNV, CDR2 YYDKDF (reference sequence). CDR3: CATSRAGTSGRSSTDTQYF. Written as DNA, the CDR3 is TGTGCCACCAGCAGGGCCGGGACTAGCGGGAGGTCTAGCACAGATACGCAGTATTTT.

This clonotype showed up just a few times. The chain is built from TRBV27 and TRBJ2-7; the match to TRBD1 covers 9 bases. Germline loops: CDR1 MNHEY, CDR2 SMNVEV (reference sequence). The CDR3 is made up of 15 amino acids. The V gene end was trimmed by 9 bases and the J gene end by 4 bases; junction bases not matched to a gene: 13. DNA for the CDR3: TGTGCCAGGCGACAGGGGGTAACAATTTTGTACGAGCAGTACTTC. Its translation is CARRQGVTILYEQYF.

This clonotype appeared once. The chain joins TRBV2 to TRBJ2-3; 8 bases agree with TRBD2. The junction had 10 bases not matched to a gene; V was cut back by 8 bases and J by 0 bases. The CDR3 covers 16 residues. Germline values: CDR1 SNHLY, CDR2 FYNNEI. CDR3 bases: TGTGCCAGCCAGTATATCGGGACTAGAAGCACAGATACGCAGTATTTT. Its protein product is CASQYIGTRSTDTQYF.

The V gene is TRBV3-1, the J gene TRBJ2-7; tentative D call: TRBD1 (5 bases). V was shortened by 3 bases and J by 2 bases, with 11 bases between the two germline ends. Per germline, CDR1 LGHDT and CDR2 YNNKEL (reference sequence). CDR3 size: 14 residues. The CDR3 reads CASSQVRVPYEQYF. The CDR3 DNA is TGTGCCAGCAGCCAGGTCAGGGTACCCTACGAGCAGTACTTC.

This clonotype was seen a handful of times. The V gene is TRBV20-1, the J gene TRBJ1-1; no clear D. This CDR3 comprises 12 residues. Per the germline V gene, CDR1 is DFQATT and CDR2 is SNEGSKA (reference sequence). Between the trimmed V and J ends, which lost 5 bases and 4 bases, there was a span of 11 bases. Written as DNA, the CDR3 is TGCAGTGCTGCGGTTTTGCGCACTGAAGCTTTCTTT. Amino acids: CSAAVLRTEAFF.

This chain uses TRBV5-1 with TRBJ2-1, with TRBD1 identical over 9 bases. Trimming at V came to 3 bases and at J to 15 bases, leaving 7 bases not matched to a gene. This CDR3 has 12 amino acids. In germline, CDR1 is SGHRS, CDR2 YFSETQ. CDR3 coding DNA: TGCGCCAGCAGCTGGAACAGGGGGCCGTGGTTCTTC. It yields the protein CASSWNRGPWFF.

This clonotype has a count of ten or more. The V gene is TRBV10-2, the J gene TRBJ1-2, with D unclear. CDR3 length equals 15 residues. Trimming left V 8 bases short and J 5 bases short, with 21 bases between. Germline assignment: CDR1 WSHSY and CDR2 SAAADI. The CDR3 is CASSINPAEPYGYTF. The CDR3 bases are TGCGCCAGCTCTATTAATCCGGCAGAGCCTTATGGCTACACCTTC.

The V and J genes are TRBV15 and TRBJ2-4; D perhaps matches TRBD1 (5 bases). V was trimmed by 0 bases and J by 7 bases, leaving 16 bases between them. CDR3 size: 16 residues. Germline CDR1 LNHNV, CDR2 YYDKDF (reference sequence). CDR3 sequence: CATSRETTTARNIQYF. CDR3 in DNA: TGTGCCACCAGCAGAGAAACGACGACAGCAAGGAACATTCAGTACTTC.

This clonotype was observed many times. The chain combines TRBV20-1 with TRBJ2-1, with D possibly TRBD1 on 5 matching bases. Per the germline V gene, CDR1 is DFQATT and CDR2 is SNEGSKA (reference sequence). This CDR3 is built from 17 residues. V was clipped by 4 bases and J by 9 bases, with 28 bases between them. The CDR3, as DNA: TGCAGTGCTATCGGTCATGGGGCCACTCTATTCCAAACTGAGCAGTTCTTC. Translation: CSAIGHGATLFQTEQFF.

The genes are TRBV5-1 and TRBJ2-3, with 9 nucleotides matching TRBD1. The V gene end was trimmed by 3 bases and the J gene end by 4 bases; junction bases not matched to a gene: 0. There are 13 residues in the CDR3. Per germline, CDR1 SGHRS and CDR2 YFSETQ. This CDR3 is CASSWDRADTQYF. The CDR3 DNA is TGCGCCAGCAGCTGGGACAGGGCAGATACGCAGTATTTT.

This clonotype was observed many times. The chain couples TRBV6-5 to TRBJ1-1; 9 nucleotides match TRBD1. The V gene's germline CDR1 is MNHEY and CDR2 SVGAGI. After removal of 1 base from V and 6 bases from J, the junction contained 6 bases not matched to a gene. CDR3 length equals 15 residues. DNA of the CDR3: TGTGCCAGCAGTTACTTGACAGGGGGAGGCTCTGAAGCTTTCTTT. Its translation: CASSYLTGGGSEAFF.

Notes on this clonotype: This may come from a read error, since a much larger clone is one base off. The CDR3 coding sequence is TGCAGTGCGTCGGACGGGGGGAATGAGCATTTCTTC. It translates to CSASDGGNEHFF. V and J are TRBV20-1 and TRBJ2-1; 7 bases line up with TRBD2. The germline V gene has CDR1 DFQATT and CDR2 SNEGSKA (reference sequence). The CDR3 runs to 12 residues.

This clonotype was observed at least ten times. The V and J genes are TRBV12-3 or TRBV12-4 and TRBJ1-3; D may be TRBD1 (5 bases). V lost 3 bases to trimming and J lost 3 bases, with 12 bases between them. The length of the CDR3 is 15 residues. In DNA, the CDR3 is TGTGCCAGCAGTTTGGCGGGGGTCCATGGAAACACCATATATTTT. As protein: CASSLAGVHGNTIYF.

This clonotype was seen a few times. The chain couples TRBV5-8 to TRBJ1-5, with 7 bases lining up with TRBD1. The trim removed 0 bases at V and 5 bases at J, leaving 5 bases unmatched. Germline V gene lookup returns CDR1 SGHTS and CDR2 YDEGEE. CDR3 length: 15 amino acids. The CDR3 region is CASSLEGATYQPQHF. The CDR3 DNA sequence: TGTGCCAGCAGCTTGGAGGGGGCCACTTATCAGCCCCAGCATTTT.

This clonotype turned up a few times. The CDR3 region is CASSSFPTGEEYF. In nucleotides, the CDR3 is TGTGCCAGCAGTTCCTTTCCAACAGGGGAGGAGTACTTC. The chain couples TRBV6-2 or TRBV6-3 to TRBJ2-7; TRBD1 is a possible D gene (7 bases). CDR3 length: 13 amino acids. Trimming took off 4 bases at V and 11 bases at J, with 18 bases between the two ends. Germline CDR1 MNHEY, CDR2 SVGEGT.

Comments on this clonotype: This may arise from a read error, as a much more abundant clone is one base away. CDR3 nucleotide sequence: TGCATTGCTGGGACTAGCGGGAGACCCACAGATACGCAGTATTTT. Its translation: CIAGTSGRPTDTQYF. The chain combines TRBV20-1 with TRBJ2-3; 14 bases align to TRBD2. Germline V CDR1 and CDR2: DFQATT, SNEGSKA (reference sequence). The CDR3 totals 15 residues.

Many counts were recorded for this clonotype. The chain employs TRBV12-3 or TRBV12-4 and TRBJ2-1; 9 nucleotides line up with TRBD2. The CDR3 totals 14 residues. J lost 9 bases, V lost 7 bases, and 10 bases had no gene match. The CDR3 DNA reads as TGTGCCAGCAACCCGCGGGAGGGCCGGTCTGAGCAGTTCTTC. It specifies CASNPREGRSEQFF.

This clonotype was seen a few times. The chain combines TRBV7-9 with TRBJ2-1; D unclear. Germline values: CDR1 SEHNR, CDR2 FQNEAQ (reference sequence). Trimming took 6 bases from V and 3 from J, leaving 15 bases between them. This CDR3 is built from 15 residues. The DNA for the CDR3 is TGTGCCAGCAGTCTTATCGTCGGCTACTACAATGAGCAGTTCTTC. Translated: CASSLIVGYYNEQFF.